In its sample, the clone carrying this TCR beta chain was seen once. Original methodology: It was from reference gene primer amplification that nucleated cell counts were estimated. Method: immunoSEQ multiplex PCR; TCRdb's copy keeps in-frame clones and lacks some. V, J and clone size are those of that table, while D and trimming were read from the DNA. Here the sample spans 200,000 or so clones, around 90% being singletons. The sample originates from a study of blood T cell repertoires in COVID-19. Turning to the study itself: The samples span acute and convalescent COVID-19 from the United States, Italy and Spain. T cells, B-cell-depleted T cells, or PBMCs provided the cDNA or gDNA that served as material.

Source material: peripheral blood. This clonotype was obtained from a man aged 70 or older with acute or convalescent COVID-19.

The CDR3 spells CASSYGRGRTNNEQFF. CDR3 DNA sequence: TGTGCCAGCAGTTACGGTCGCGGGAGGACTAACAATGAGCAGTTCTTC. This chain connects TRBV6-5 to TRBJ2-1, with 8 nucleotides matching TRBD2. V was pared by 2 bases and J by 5 bases, with 8 bases of the junction left unmatched. Per the germline V gene, CDR1 is MNHEY and CDR2 is SVGAGI. The CDR3 is 16 residues long.